A single sample gave rise to the 32 T cell receptor beta chains below, sequenced in a study of radiotherapy plus CTLA-4 blockade in lung cancer. The protocol was immunoSEQ multiplex PCR, while the TCRdb copy is restricted to in-frame clones and leaves out a portion. The sample lists over 14,000 clones; roughly two thirds were seen once. Sample: peripheral blood, taken from a patient treated with radiotherapy plus ipilimumab. These receptors were obtained from a human donor with non-small cell lung cancer whose response to radiotherapy plus ipilimumab could not be evaluated.

This chain joins TRBV5-1 and TRBJ1-1, with 9 bases that match TRBD1. The CDR3 is made up of 14 amino acids. CDR1 SGHRS and CDR2 YFSETQ come from the germline V gene. The V gene end was trimmed by 4 bases and the J gene end by 3 bases; junction bases not matched to a gene: 4. The CDR3, as DNA: TGCGCCAGCAGCCCCGACAGGGGGGACACTGAAGCTTTCTTT. Translated, it gives CASSPDRGDTEAFF.

The chain joins TRBV29-1 to TRBJ2-5, with D perhaps matching TRBD1 (6 bases). CDR3 length equals 13 residues. Trimming took off 3 bases at V and 1 base at J, with 9 bases between the two ends. Germline CDR1 is SQVTM and CDR2 is ANQGSEA. Here the CDR3 reads CSVDWGRQETQYF. The DNA of the CDR3 is TGCAGCGTTGATTGGGGGCGCCAAGAGACCCAGTACTTC.

The V and J genes are TRBV7-2 and TRBJ2-7; 12 bases map to TRBD2. This CDR3 region has 13 residues. J was trimmed by 7 bases and V by 5 bases; bases with no gene match: 3. Germline V CDR1 and CDR2: SGHTA, FQGNSA. The DNA of the CDR3 is TGTGCCAGCAGCCCTCTAGCGGGGGGGGAGCAGTACGTC. This translates into CASSPLAGGEQYV.

V is TRBV29-1 and J is TRBJ2-5, with D perhaps TRBD1 (6 bases). V lost 0 bases to trimming and J lost 4 bases, with 12 bases between them. Germline V gene lookup returns CDR1 SQVTM and CDR2 ANQGSEA. The CDR3 length is 14 residues. The CDR3 region has the DNA TGCAGCGTTGAAGAATTGGAAGGGGGAGAGACCCAGTACTTC. It codes for CSVEELEGGETQYF.

V usage is TRBV27 and J usage is TRBJ2-1; 8 nucleotides align to TRBD2. V lost 2 bases, J lost 6 bases, and 3 bases stayed unmatched. In germline, CDR1 is MNHEY, CDR2 SMNVEV (reference sequence). The CDR3 is made up of 14 amino acids. This CDR3 is CASSLAGGGNEQFF. The CDR3 region has the DNA TGTGCCAGCAGTTTAGCGGGGGGCGGCAATGAGCAGTTCTTC.

The V gene is TRBV7-9, the J gene TRBJ1-6, with D possibly TRBD1 on 5 matching bases. The CDR3 length is 16 residues. Germline V gene sequence: CDR1 SEHNR, CDR2 FQNEAQ (reference sequence). Trimming removed 2 bases from V and 5 bases from J, with 13 bases in between. The CDR3 sequence: CASSLSVDRNNSPLHF. The CDR3 bases are TGTGCCAGCAGCTTATCGGTTGACAGAAATAATTCACCCCTCCACTTT.

CDR3 sequence: CASSLGSAGQSPLHF. CDR3 sequence (DNA): TGCGCCAGCAGCTTGGGATCGGCAGGACAATCACCCCTCCACTTT. The V and J genes are TRBV5-1 and TRBJ1-6; D possibly corresponds to TRBD1 (5 bases). The ends were cut back, 0 bases at V and 10 bases at J, with 14 bases in the middle. Germline CDR1 and CDR2: SGHRS and YFSETQ. The CDR3 is made up of 15 amino acids.

The chain carries TRBV6-4 and TRBJ2-2, with D possibly TRBD1 on 7 matching bases. From germline, CDR1 is MRHNA and CDR2 SNTAGT. V was clipped by 2 bases and J by 8 bases, with 12 bases between them. The CDR3 is 14 amino acids. In DNA, the CDR3 is TGTGCCAGCAGTGACGGAGGGGGCGGAGGGGAGCTGTTTTTT. The encoded protein is CASSDGGGGGELFF.

This clone has only a few counts. The V and J genes are TRBV6-6 and TRBJ2-2, with D perhaps matching TRBD1 (5 bases). With 4 bases removed from V and 3 bases from J, the gap between germline ends came to 15 bases. The germline V gene has CDR1 MNHNY and CDR2 SVGAGI (reference sequence). This CDR3 is built from 16 residues. The CDR3 loop reads CASSSYGQGDTGELFF. Written as DNA, the CDR3 is TGTGCCAGCAGTTCCTACGGGCAGGGCGACACCGGGGAGCTGTTTTTT.

V is TRBV5-5 and J is TRBJ1-2; perhaps TRBD1 as D (5 bases). This CDR3 comprises 15 residues. Germline values: CDR1 SGHKS, CDR2 YYEKEE (reference sequence). Between the trimmed V and J ends, which lost 6 bases and 8 bases, there was a span of 23 bases. The CDR3 bases are TGTGCCAGCACCGAAGCTTATCAGGGCGCGGCGGGCTACACCTTC. This translates into CASTEAYQGAAGYTF. Based on the CDR3 plus reference TRBV5-5 and TRBJ1-2, the full variable domain is DAGVTQSPTHLIKTRGQQVTLRCSPISGHKSVSWYQQVLGQGPQFIFQYYEKEERGRGNFPDRFSARQFPNYSSELNVNALLLGDSALYLCASTEAYQGAAGYTFGSGTRLTVV.

CDR3 in DNA: TGTGCCTCGACGGCGGGGGTGTACACCGGGGAGCTGTTTTTT. Translated: CASTAGVYTGELFF. The V gene is TRBV11-2, the J gene TRBJ2-2; 7 bases match TRBD2. CDR1 and CDR2 from the germline V gene are SGHAT and FQNNGV. The junction had 9 bases not matched to a gene; V was cut back by 11 bases and J by 3 bases. The CDR3 length is 14 residues.

The rearrangement joins TRBV19 to TRBJ1-6; TRBD1 matches at 8 bases. V shed 4 bases, J shed 10 bases, and the junction held 6 bases outside the gene matches. This CDR3 has 14 residues. Germline CDR1 and CDR2: LNHDA and SQIVND (reference sequence). CDR3 nucleotides: TGTGCCAGTAGTAGGGGACAGGTTGGATCACCCCTCCACTTT. This sequence encodes CASSRGQVGSPLHF.

V is TRBV5-1 and J is TRBJ2-6; a weak D match, TRBD1 (6 bases). Per germline, CDR1 SGHRS and CDR2 YFSETQ. This CDR3 has 15 amino acids. V lost 4 bases, J lost 4 bases, and 12 bases lay in between. The CDR3: CASSPQGPGANVLTF. CDR3 nucleotide sequence: TGCGCCAGCAGCCCACAGGGTCCCGGGGCCAACGTCCTGACTTTC.

This clone was seen only once. The rearrangement joins TRBV4-1 to TRBJ2-2; no clear D. Germline assignment: CDR1 MGHRA and CDR2 YSYEKL. Between the trimmed V and J ends, which lost 0 bases and 7 bases, there was a span of 9 bases. The CDR3 length is 14 residues. The CDR3 spells CASSQDGSGGELFF. The CDR3 DNA is TGCGCCAGCAGCCAAGACGGGTCGGGCGGGGAGCTGTTTTTT.

This rearrangement joins TRBV7-9 to TRBJ1-2; D is ambiguous. Trimming stripped 1 base from V and 6 bases from J, with 24 bases between. Per the germline V gene, CDR1 is SEHNR and CDR2 is FQNEAQ (reference sequence). The CDR3 is 18 residues long. CDR3 DNA sequence: TGTGCCAGCAGCTTAGAGTACTGGCAGGAGAAATCCGGGAATGGCTACACCTTC. Amino acid sequence: CASSLEYWQEKSGNGYTF.

The CDR3 sequence is CASSAEYRGSYGYTF. The CDR3 coding sequence is TGCGCCAGCAGCGCGGAATACAGGGGGAGCTATGGCTACACCTTC. The chain couples TRBV5-1 to TRBJ1-2; 8 bases are a match to TRBD1. CDR3 length equals 15 residues. The J segment lost 4 bases and the V segment lost 4 bases, leaving 9 bases of the junction unmatched. The germline V gene encodes CDR1 SGHRS and CDR2 YFSETQ.

The V and J genes are TRBV4-2 and TRBJ2-5; a weak D match, TRBD2 (7 bases). V lost 0 bases and J 1 base, leaving 15 bases between the germline ends. Germline values: CDR1 LGHNA, CDR2 YNFKEQ. This CDR3 has 17 amino acids. The CDR3, as DNA: TGTGCCAGCAGCCAAGAGGGGGCAGCGGGGCGCCAAGAGACCCAGTACTTC. Its translation: CASSQEGAAGRQETQYF.

This clone was seen ten or more times. This chain uses TRBV5-6 with TRBJ1-2; a possible D gene is TRBD1 (5 bases). Per germline, CDR1 SGHDT and CDR2 YYEEEE. CDR3 size: 13 residues. With 4 bases removed from V and 2 bases from J, the gap between germline ends came to 9 bases. The CDR3 spells CASSAGRNYGYTF. CDR3 DNA sequence: TGTGCCAGCAGCGCGGGGCGCAACTATGGCTACACCTTC.

This chain links TRBV19 with TRBJ1-1, with TRBD1 matching 10 bases. V shed 5 bases and J 3 bases; nucleotides not matched to a gene: 6. The V gene's germline CDR1 is LNHDA and CDR2 SQIVND (reference sequence). The CDR3 loop spans 15 amino acids. CDR3 loop: CASSPDRGIDTEAFF. Written as DNA, the CDR3 is TGTGCCAGTAGTCCGGACAGGGGGATTGACACTGAAGCTTTCTTT.

This clone was observed a few times. The V and J genes are TRBV12-5 and TRBJ1-3; no definite D call. The CDR3 sequence is 15 residues long. The V and J ends lost 0 bases and 7 bases respectively, with 13 bases between them. Per the germline V gene, CDR1 is LGHNT and CDR2 is FRNRAP. CDR3 loop: CASGLVGGRRNTIYF. Here the CDR3 DNA reads TGTGCTAGTGGTTTGGTAGGAGGGCGGAGGAACACCATATATTTT.

The DNA for the CDR3 is TGCAGCGGATCGGGGACAGGGAGGAATGAAGCTTTCTTT. Translating it yields CSGSGTGRNEAFF. The V gene is TRBV29-1, the J gene TRBJ1-1; 9 nucleotides line up with TRBD1. From germline, CDR1 is SQVTM and CDR2 ANQGSEA. The CDR3 covers 13 residues. V was clipped by 7 bases and J by 7 bases; unmatched bases: 10.

The rearrangement links TRBV5-4 to TRBJ2-5, with D possibly being TRBD1 (6 bases). CDR3 length equals 13 residues. Trimming removed 4 bases from V and 4 bases from J, with 11 bases in between. From germline, CDR1 is SGHNT and CDR2 YYREEE (reference sequence). The CDR3 region has the DNA TGTGCCAGCAGCGAGGGACACCTAGAGACCCAGTACTTC. As protein: CASSEGHLETQYF.

The gene calls are TRBV11-2 and TRBJ2-1, with D possibly TRBD2 on 5 matching bases. This CDR3 region has 13 residues. Germline V gives CDR1 SGHAT, CDR2 FQNNGV. V was cut by 0 bases and J by 9 bases, with 9 bases left in between. The CDR3 loop reads CASSLDPEGEQFF. CDR3 sequence (DNA): TGTGCCAGCAGCTTAGACCCCGAGGGTGAGCAGTTCTTC.

Relative to its sample, this clone is medium-sized. This chain uses TRBV7-2 with TRBJ1-6; tentatively, D is TRBD1 (5 bases). V lost 11 bases and J 6 bases, leaving 23 bases between the germline ends. This CDR3 spans 16 amino acids. Germline V gene sequence: CDR1 SGHTA, CDR2 FQGNSA. The chain's CDR3 is CAVSRAGSIGNSPLHF. CDR3 coding DNA: TGTGCCGTTAGCCGGGCAGGGTCAATTGGTAATTCACCCCTCCACTTT.

CDR3 region: CASSYTSGNTIYF. The CDR3 nucleotides read TGTGCCAGCAGTTACACCTCTGGAAACACCATATATTTT. This chain links TRBV28 with TRBJ1-3; no reliable D call. CDR1 and CDR2 (germline): MDHEN, SYDVKM. This CDR3 contains 13 residues. V lost 4 bases to trimming and J lost 0 bases, with 4 bases between them.

The rearrangement links TRBV14 to TRBJ1-2, with TRBD1 identical over 9 bases. The trim removed 3 bases at V and 3 bases at J, leaving 5 bases unmatched. There are 15 residues in the CDR3. The germline CDR1 and CDR2 sequences are SGHDN and FVKESK. CDR3 DNA sequence: TGTGCCAGCAGCCACCGACAGGGGGAAGACTATGGCTACACCTTC. Translating it yields CASSHRQGEDYGYTF.

The J gene is TRBJ2-5, the V gene TRBV13; D is possibly TRBD1 (8 bases). Germline CDR1 and CDR2: PRHDT and FYEKMQ (reference sequence). The CDR3 covers 14 residues. Trimming took off 4 bases at V and 5 bases at J, with 14 bases between the two ends. The CDR3 reads CASSSGQGGETQYF. The DNA for the CDR3 is TGTGCCAGCAGCTCTGGACAGGGAGGGGAGACCCAGTACTTC.

The chain joins TRBV2 to TRBJ2-5, with D possibly matching TRBD1 (6 bases). CDR1 and CDR2 (germline): SNHLY, FYNNEI. The V gene lost 7 bases and the J gene lost 5 bases, with 14 bases spanning the gap. The CDR3 has 13 residues. CDR3 sequence reads: CASNQGQAETQYF. CDR3 coding DNA: TGTGCCAGCAACCAGGGACAAGCGGAGACCCAGTACTTC. The full variable domain, in which reference TRBV2 and TRBJ2-5 provide the parts outside the CDR3, is EPEVTQTPSHQVTQMGQEVILRCVPISNHLYFYWYRQILGQKVEFLVSFYNNEISEKSEIFDDQFSVERPDGSNFTLKIRSTKLEDSAMYFCASNQGQAETQYFGPGTRLLVL.

The rearrangement joins TRBV4-1 to TRBJ2-2, with D perhaps TRBD1 (6 bases). This CDR3 spans 15 amino acids. V lost 5 bases to trimming and J lost 5 bases, with 15 bases between them. The V gene's germline CDR1 is MGHRA and CDR2 YSYEKL. The CDR3 region has the DNA TGCGCCAGCAGCTATGACAGGAGTTTTACCGGGGAGCTGTTTTTT. Amino acid sequence: CASSYDRSFTGELFF.

The V gene is TRBV18, the J gene TRBJ2-1; tentative D call: TRBD2 (7 bases). The V end was cut by 0 bases, the J end by 9 bases, with 15 bases between. Germline V gene sequence: CDR1 KGHSH, CDR2 LQKENI. This CDR3 is built from 15 residues. The CDR3 region is CASSPPSGGSTEQFF. For the CDR3, the DNA is TGTGCCAGCTCACCACCGTCGGGGGGCTCAACTGAGCAGTTCTTC.

The chain uses TRBV25-1 and TRBJ2-3; 10 bases line up with TRBD2. V was pared by 3 bases and J by 2 bases, with 5 bases of the junction left unmatched. Germline loops: CDR1 MGHDK, CDR2 SYGVNS. The CDR3 covers 16 residues. CDR3 in DNA: TGTGCCAGCAGTGAGGGAGCGGGGGGGAACACAGATACGCAGTATTTT. It translates to CASSEGAGGNTDTQYF.

CDR3 amino acids: CAWSVQGTGTGELFF. CDR3 bases: TGTGCCTGGAGTGTACAGGGGACAGGAACCGGGGAGCTGTTTTTT. V and J are TRBV30 and TRBJ2-2; 8 nucleotides match TRBD1. After removal of 0 bases from V and 5 bases from J, the junction contained 5 bases not matched to a gene. The CDR3 is made up of 15 amino acids. In germline, CDR1 is GTSNPN, CDR2 SVGIG (reference sequence). Filled out from reference TRBV30 and TRBJ2-2, the complete variable domain reads SQTIHQWPATLVQPVGSPLSLECTVEGTSNPNLYWYRQAAGRGLQLLFYSVGIGQISSEVPQNLSASRPQDRQFILSSKKLLLSDSGFYLCAWSVQGTGTGELFFGEGSRLTVL.